Below, 14 T cell receptor beta chains from the same sample are listed, as sequenced in a study of T cell clonotyping in hematopoietic cell transplantation. TCRdb keeps only in-frame clones here, not all; method: immunoSEQ multiplex PCR. The sample includes 9,200 or so clones, approximately 96% of them seen just once. This specimen was peripheral blood mononuclear cells, taken 100 days after allogeneic stem cell transplant. The receptors derive from a male patient between 60 and 69 years old who had an allogeneic stem cell transplant from a related donor, so the T cells may come from the graft donor. Some clones in this sample may be carry-over from other donors' samples.

This chain uses TRBV2 with TRBJ2-4; D uncertain. Germline-derived CDR1 and CDR2 are SNHLY and FYNNEI. Trimming removed 4 bases from V and 7 bases from J, with 14 bases in between. The CDR3 sequence is 14 residues long. CDR3 nucleotide sequence: TGTGCCAGCAGTGCCCCGACGGGTGGGAACATTCAGTACTTC. Protein product: CASSAPTGGNIQYF.

This chain uses TRBV15 with TRBJ1-5; tentatively, D is TRBD1 (5 bases). Germline values: CDR1 LNHNV, CDR2 YYDKDF (reference sequence). Trimming removed 0 bases from V and 8 bases from J, with 11 bases in between. This CDR3 has 14 residues. CDR3 region: CATSRDSGPEPQHF. The DNA of the CDR3 is TGTGCCACCAGCAGAGATTCGGGACCCGAGCCCCAGCATTTT.

The J gene is TRBJ1-1, the V gene TRBV28; maybe TRBD1 (5 bases). Germline CDR1 and CDR2: MDHEN and SYDVKM. V lost 7 bases and J lost 0, with 18 bases in between. The CDR3 consists of 16 residues. This chain's CDR3 is CASTLPGLVMNTEAFF. The CDR3 coding sequence is TGTGCCAGCACCCTTCCGGGGCTCGTCATGAACACTGAAGCTTTCTTT.

The chain recombines TRBV5-6 with TRBJ2-5; D gene uncertain. CDR1 is SGHDT and CDR2 is YYEEEE in the germline V gene. The length of the CDR3 is 14 residues. V lost 0 bases and J 0 bases, leaving 6 bases between the germline ends. The CDR3 DNA follows: TGTGCCAGCAGCTTGGTTGGTTACCAAGAGACCCAGTACTTC. It specifies CASSLVGYQETQYF.

The chain couples TRBV9 to TRBJ2-7; 7 nucleotides align to TRBD2. CDR3 length: 15 amino acids. V was clipped by 0 bases and J by 3 bases; unmatched bases: 6. Germline loops: CDR1 SGDLS, CDR2 YYNGEE. The DNA for the CDR3 is TGTGCCAGCAGCGTAGATATCGGGGGGTACTACGAGCAGTACTTC. As protein: CASSVDIGGYYEQYF.

The chain couples TRBV19 to TRBJ2-2, with D possibly TRBD2 on 6 matching bases. The CDR3 runs 16 residues. The germline CDR1 and CDR2 sequences are LNHDA and SQIVND (reference sequence). The ends were cut back, 2 bases at V and 0 bases at J, with 10 bases in the middle. The CDR3 DNA is TGTGCCAGTAGTATAACTAGCAGCGCGAACACCGGGGAGCTGTTTTTT. It specifies CASSITSSANTGELFF.

This chain links TRBV7-2 with TRBJ1-2, with TRBD1 matching 9 bases. J was trimmed by 7 bases and V by 5 bases; bases with no gene match: 11. Germline V gene sequence: CDR1 SGHTA, CDR2 FQGNSA. This CDR3 region has 15 residues. CDR3 in amino acids: CASSTTTGGRGGYTF. Here the CDR3 DNA reads TGTGCCAGCAGCACAACGACAGGGGGAAGAGGTGGCTACACCTTC.

The chain carries TRBV5-1 and TRBJ1-1; D is uncertain. From germline, CDR1 is SGHRS and CDR2 YFSETQ. The CDR3 sequence is 14 residues long. Between the trimmed V and J ends, which lost 7 bases and 4 bases, there was a span of 17 bases. The CDR3: CASAKLGPGTEAFF. The CDR3 DNA reads TGCGCCAGCGCCAAGTTGGGTCCCGGCACTGAAGCTTTCTTT. Variable domain in full (rest from reference TRBV5-1 and TRBJ1-1): KAGVTQTPRYLIKTRGQQVTLSCSPISGHRSVSWYQQTPGQGLQFLFEYFSETQRNKGNFPGRFSGRQFSNSRSEMNVSTLELGDSALYLCASAKLGPGTEAFFGQGTRLTVV.

The rearrangement joins TRBV30 to TRBJ1-3; no clear D. The V end was cut by 4 bases, the J end by 2 bases, with 6 bases between. The CDR3 runs 12 residues. Germline V gives CDR1 GTSNPN, CDR2 SVGIG (reference sequence). Here the CDR3 DNA reads TGTGCCTGGAAGAAGGCTGGAAACACCATATATTTT. Its translation is CAWKKAGNTIYF.

This clone occurred once. CDR3 protein: CSVGQGYNQPQHF. In DNA, the CDR3 is TGCAGCGTTGGTCAGGGGTACAATCAGCCCCAGCATTTT. The genes are TRBV29-1 and TRBJ1-5, with D possibly TRBD1 on 6 matching bases. This CDR3 contains 13 residues. Germline values: CDR1 SQVTM, CDR2 ANQGSEA. The V end lost 4 bases, the J end lost 3 bases, and 10 bases lay between the germline ends.

The chain combines TRBV7-2 with TRBJ2-7; TRBD2 matches 8 bases. The CDR3 length is 15 residues. The V gene end was trimmed by 4 bases and the J gene end by 5 bases; junction bases not matched to a gene: 10. Germline-derived CDR1 and CDR2 are SGHTA and FQGNSA. The CDR3 loop reads CASSSAGGGLDEQYF. CDR3 in DNA: TGTGCCAGCAGCTCAGCGGGCGGGGGGCTGGACGAGCAGTACTTC.

This chain joins TRBV5-6 and TRBJ1-3, with D hard to call. Trimming removed 2 bases at V and 4 bases at J, with 13 bases between. The length of the CDR3 is 15 residues. In germline, CDR1 is SGHDT, CDR2 YYEEEE. This CDR3 is CASSLVGVGGNTIYF. The CDR3 DNA follows: TGTGCCAGCAGCTTAGTTGGAGTAGGAGGAAACACCATATATTTT. Using reference TRBV5-6 and TRBJ1-3 for the parts outside the CDR3, the full variable domain is DAGVTQSPTHLIKTRGQQVTLRCSPKSGHDTVSWYQQALGQGPQFIFQYYEEEERQRGNFPDRFSGHQFPNYSSELNVNALLLGDSALYLCASSLVGVGGNTIYFGEGSWLTVV.

CDR3 sequence: CASSDLRKELFF. In DNA form, the CDR3 reads TGTGCCAGCAGTGATCTCAGGAAAGAGCTGTTTTTT. V is TRBV2 and J is TRBJ2-2; D remains ambiguous. CDR3 size: 12 residues. Germline V gene data show CDR1 as SNHLY and CDR2 as FYNNEI. V lost 3 bases and J lost 11, with 10 bases in between.

The V gene is TRBV6-6, the J gene TRBJ2-1, with D tentatively TRBD2 (7 bases). The CDR3 extends over 13 amino acids. Germline V gives CDR1 MNHNY, CDR2 SVGAGI (reference sequence). Trimming took 8 bases from V and 9 from J, leaving 17 bases between them. CDR3 residues: CASADRGAREQFF. In DNA form, the CDR3 reads TGTGCCAGCGCTGACCGGGGGGCACGTGAGCAGTTCTTC.